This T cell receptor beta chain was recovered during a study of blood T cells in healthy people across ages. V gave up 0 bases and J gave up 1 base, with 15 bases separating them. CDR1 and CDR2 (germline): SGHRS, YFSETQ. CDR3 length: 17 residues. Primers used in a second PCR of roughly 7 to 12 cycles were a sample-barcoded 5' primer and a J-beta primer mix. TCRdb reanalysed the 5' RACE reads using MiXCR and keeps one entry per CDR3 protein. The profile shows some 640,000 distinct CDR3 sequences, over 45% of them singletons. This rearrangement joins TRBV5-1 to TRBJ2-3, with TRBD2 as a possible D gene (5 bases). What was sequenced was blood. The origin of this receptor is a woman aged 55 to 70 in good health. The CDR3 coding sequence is TGCGCCAGCAGCTTGGGTCTTCGGGGTCCCGGCACAGATACGCAGTATTTT. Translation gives CASSLGLRGPGTDTQYF.